Listed here are 27 T cell receptor beta chains from one sample, sequenced in a study of T cells in Graves' hyperthyroidism and ophthalmopathy. Amplification yielded TCR beta CDR3 regions, with RNA transcripts as the source. First-round RT-PCR targeting the TCR CDR3 was performed with the HTBI primer set. TCRdb processed the multiplex PCR reads anew with MiXCR; each CDR3 protein has one entry. The repertoire has roughly 400,000 distinct CDR3 sequences, 11% to 15% of them found once; the top ten carry approximately 27%. The sequenced sample was blood. These TCRs come from a man between 45 and 60 years old with Graves' ophthalmopathy.

This chain joins TRBV19 and TRBJ1-2, with 7 positions matching TRBD1. Trimming removed 3 bases from V and 0 bases from J; junction bases left unmatched: 7. The length of the CDR3 is 16 residues. From germline, CDR1 is LNHDA and CDR2 SQIVND (reference sequence). The CDR3 reads CASSITPGTANYGYTF. CDR3 DNA sequence: TGTGCCAGTAGTATCACACCGGGGACAGCTAACTATGGCTACACCTTC. Full variable domain (remainder filled in from reference TRBV19 and TRBJ1-2): DGGITQSPKYLFRKEGQNVTLSCEQNLNHDAMYWYRQDPGQGLRLIYYSQIVNDFQKGDIAEGYSVSREKKESFPLTVTSAQKNPTAFYLCASSITPGTANYGYTFGSGTRLTVV.

The chain has TRBV5-4 and TRBJ2-5, with 7 bases aligning to TRBD2. The CDR3 totals 13 residues. The V gene's germline CDR1 is SGHNT and CDR2 YYREEE (reference sequence). V lost 0 bases and J lost 4; bases outside the gene matches: 0. CDR3 coding DNA: TGTGCCAGCAGCTTGGGGGAGGGAGAGACCCAGTACTTC. This encodes CASSLGEGETQYF. The whole variable domain, filled in from reference TRBV5-4 and TRBJ2-5, reads ETGVTQSPTHLIKTRGQQVTLRCSSQSGHNTVSWYQQALGQGPQFIFQYYREEENGRGNFPPRFSGLQFPNYSSELNVNALELDDSALYLCASSLGEGETQYFGPGTRLLVL.

Ten or more counts support this clonotype. The chain employs TRBV7-8 and TRBJ1-1, with a weak D call TRBD1 (6 bases). Germline V gives CDR1 SGHVS, CDR2 FQNEAQ. The CDR3 contains 15 residues. The V end lost 2 bases, the J end lost 4 bases, and 14 bases lay between the germline ends. The CDR3 protein is CASSLRAGASTEAFF. CDR3 DNA: TGTGCCAGCAGCTTACGAGCAGGGGCGAGCACTGAAGCTTTCTTT.

The table lists this clonotype with many counts. V and J are TRBV11-2 and TRBJ1-3; D is unresolved. Germline values: CDR1 SGHAT, CDR2 FQNNGV. V lost 3 bases, J lost 0 bases, and 12 bases lay in between. The CDR3 runs 16 residues. The CDR3 here is CASSFSDTLSGNTIYF. CDR3 in DNA: TGTGCCAGCAGCTTCTCGGATACCCTCTCTGGAAACACCATATATTTT. Full variable domain (missing parts from reference TRBV11-2 and TRBJ1-3): EAGVAQSPRYKIIEKRQSVAFWCNPISGHATLYWYQQILGQGPKLLIQFQNNGVVDDSQLPKDRFSAERLKGVDSTLKIQPAKLEDSAVYLCASSFSDTLSGNTIYFGEGSWLTVV.

The chain uses TRBV27 and TRBJ2-7; 11 bases fit TRBD2. The CDR3 runs to 15 residues. The junction had 9 bases not matched to a gene; V was cut back by 5 bases and J by 6 bases. Germline CDR1 and CDR2: MNHEY and SMNVEV (reference sequence). In nucleotides, the CDR3 is TGTGCCAGCAGTCCGCAGACTAGCGGGATGGGCGAGCAGTACTTC. This gives the protein CASSPQTSGMGEQYF.

The chain is built from TRBV5-5 and TRBJ2-7; 9 positions match TRBD2. V lost 2 bases and J lost 3; bases outside the gene matches: 3. The CDR3 loop spans 14 amino acids. Looked up from germline, CDR1 is SGHKS and CDR2 is YYEKEE (reference sequence). The CDR3 is CASSFSAGGYEQYF. The CDR3 DNA follows: TGTGCCAGCAGCTTCTCAGCGGGAGGCTACGAGCAGTACTTC.

There are many counts of this clonotype. V is TRBV2 and J is TRBJ2-1; either TRBD1 or TRBD2 may fit D (5 bases each). The length of the CDR3 is 15 residues. V dropped 7 bases and J dropped 0 bases, with 13 bases sitting between them. Germline values: CDR1 SNHLY, CDR2 FYNNEI. The CDR3 DNA is TGTGCCAGCACAGCCCGGGACGCCTCCTACAATGAGCAGTTCTTC. Its protein product is CASTARDASYNEQFF.

This clonotype showed up many times. The chain uses TRBV11-2 and TRBJ2-2, with D maybe TRBD2 (7 bases). The CDR3 runs 15 residues. The ends were cut back, 3 bases at V and 5 bases at J, with 13 bases in the middle. Germline V gene lookup returns CDR1 SGHAT and CDR2 FQNNGV. CDR3 bases: TGTGCCAGCAGCTTGCAACAGGGAGGGACCGGGGAGCTGTTTTTT. Translated, it gives CASSLQQGGTGELFF.

This clonotype has a count of ten or more. The chain uses TRBV12-3 or TRBV12-4 and TRBJ2-7, with D perhaps TRBD1 (5 bases). V was cut by 7 bases and J by 6 bases, with 25 bases left in between. The CDR3 contains 16 residues. CDR3 residues: CASTIQGGRPRFEQYF. As DNA, the CDR3 is TGTGCCAGCACCATTCAGGGTGGTAGGCCCCGCTTCGAGCAGTACTTC.

This clonotype was seen repeatedly, ten times or more. This chain joins TRBV7-8 and TRBJ2-7; TRBD2 matches at 8 bases. The length of the CDR3 is 15 residues. Germline CDR1 SGHVS, CDR2 FQNEAQ. V lost 5 bases, J lost 6 bases, and 12 bases stayed unmatched. The CDR3 here is CASSLGTSRALEQYF. CDR3 DNA sequence: TGTGCCAGCAGCCTAGGGACTAGTCGAGCCCTCGAGCAGTACTTC. Full variable domain (rest looked up from reference TRBV7-8 and TRBJ2-7): GAGVSQSPRYKVAKRGQDVALRCDPISGHVSLFWYQQALGQGPEFLTYFQNEAQLDKSGLPSDRFFAERPEGSVSTLKIQRTQQEDSAVYLCASSLGTSRALEQYFGPGTRLTVT.

The chain carries TRBV5-1 and TRBJ2-5, with D possibly being TRBD1 or TRBD2 (5 bases each). The CDR3 spans 14 residues. The germline gives CDR1 SGHRS, CDR2 YFSETQ. V gave up 3 bases and J gave up 5 bases, with 14 bases separating them. CDR3 in DNA: TGCGCCAGCAGCTATCGACTCGAGGGGGAGACCCAGTACTTC. Translating gives CASSYRLEGETQYF.

The chain recombines TRBV20-1 with TRBJ2-3; the D gene is possibly TRBD2 (6 bases). The CDR3 loop spans 15 amino acids. V was shortened by 5 bases and J by 0 bases, with 15 bases between the two germline ends. Germline V CDR1 and CDR2: DFQATT, SNEGSKA (reference sequence). The CDR3 reads CSAYPGSGSTDTQYF. In DNA, the CDR3 is TGCAGTGCTTACCCTGGGAGCGGGAGCACAGATACGCAGTATTTT.

This clonotype was seen ten or more times. The chain is built from TRBV20-1 and TRBJ2-1; D uncertain. The germline gives CDR1 DFQATT, CDR2 SNEGSKA (reference sequence). This CDR3 is 10 amino acids long. V was pared by 6 bases and J by 7 bases, with 7 bases between. The CDR3 bases are TGCAGTGCGTTAAGAAATGAGCAGTTCTTC. As protein: CSALRNEQFF.

This chain connects TRBV7-2 to TRBJ2-1, with D unclear. Germline V CDR1 and CDR2: SGHTA, FQGNSA. With 4 bases removed from V and 0 bases from J, the gap between germline ends came to 10 bases. The CDR3 contains 15 residues. CDR3 loop: CASSSRRSSYNEQFF. The CDR3 DNA follows: TGTGCCAGCAGCTCTCGAAGGAGCTCCTACAATGAGCAGTTCTTC.

The sample holds many counts of this clonotype. The chain links TRBV12-3 or TRBV12-4 to TRBJ2-3; D remains unclear. Trimming removed 10 bases from V and 4 bases from J, with 12 bases in between. The CDR3 is 12 residues long. This chain's CDR3 is CATRFQADTQYF. The CDR3 nucleotides read TGTGCCACCCGCTTCCAAGCAGATACGCAGTATTTT.

The chain uses TRBV29-1 and TRBJ2-7, with D perhaps given as TRBD1 or TRBD2 (5 bases each). CDR1 is SQVTM, CDR2 ANQGSEA, per germline. The V end was cut by 6 bases, the J end by 0 bases, with 15 bases between. CDR3 size: 14 residues. The CDR3 DNA reads TGCAGCGTAGTGAGGGGTCCGAGCTCCTACGAGCAGTACTTC. The encoded protein is CSVVRGPSSYEQYF.

This clonotype has at least ten counts. The rearrangement joins TRBV24-1 to TRBJ2-5; D may be TRBD2 (5 bases). Between the trimmed V and J ends, which lost 3 bases and 10 bases, there was a span of 11 bases. This CDR3 has 12 residues. CDR1 is KGHDR and CDR2 is SFDVKD in the germline V gene. In DNA form, the CDR3 reads TGTGCCACCAGTGATCCGGGAAGGAGCCAGTACTTC. This encodes CATSDPGRSQYF.

The table lists this clonotype with a few counts. The chain links TRBV4-1 to TRBJ1-4; no firm D call. The germline V gene has CDR1 MGHRA and CDR2 YSYEKL. V lost 5 bases to trimming and J lost 7 bases, with 17 bases between them. This CDR3 is built from 15 residues. The CDR3 here is CASSTRLVGGEKLFF. The CDR3 nucleotides read TGCGCCAGCAGCACTCGCCTTGTAGGTGGTGAAAAACTGTTTTTT.

This clonotype was observed a handful of times. One end of the junction does not line up with germline, which may come from a read error. The chain recombines TRBV7-9 with TRBJ2-1, with 9 bases matching TRBD2. CDR3 size: 17 residues. Germline CDR1 is SEHNR and CDR2 is FQNEAQ (reference sequence). The CDR3 DNA follows: TGTGCCAGCAGCTTAGATTTCTCTAGCGGGACCGGCAATGAGCATTTCTTC. Translation gives CASSLDFSSGTGNEHFF. Together with reference TRBV7-9 and TRBJ2-1, the CDR3 gives the full variable domain: DTGVSQNPRHKITKRGQNVTFRCDPISEHNRLYWYRQTLGQGPEFLTYFQNEAQLEKSRLLSDRFSAERPKGSFSTLEIQRTEQGDSAMYLCASSLDFSSGTGNEHFFGPGTRLTVL.

This chain links TRBV2 with TRBJ1-3; D is ambiguous. V was cut by 7 bases and J by 4 bases, with 11 bases left in between. Germline values: CDR1 SNHLY, CDR2 FYNNEI. CDR3 length equals 13 residues. CDR3 nucleotides: TGTGCCAGCACACAGACCCAAGGAAACACCATATATTTT. Its protein is CASTQTQGNTIYF.

The chain couples TRBV7-2 to TRBJ2-7; TRBD1 agrees at 9 bases. Germline CDR1 and CDR2: SGHTA and FQGNSA. J lost 6 bases, V lost 6 bases, and 6 bases had no gene match. This CDR3 contains 13 residues. The DNA of the CDR3 is TGTGCCAGCAGTCGACAGGGGGGATCCGAGCAGTACTTC. This translates into CASSRQGGSEQYF.

This clonotype occurred a few times. This chain uses TRBV19 with TRBJ1-3; D is ambiguous. V lost 6 bases to trimming and J lost 2 bases, with 14 bases between them. The germline V gene has CDR1 LNHDA and CDR2 SQIVND (reference sequence). The CDR3 extends over 15 amino acids. The CDR3 is CASRPGSGPGNTIYF. DNA for the CDR3: TGTGCCAGTAGACCTGGGAGTGGACCTGGAAACACCATATATTTT.

This clonotype was seen many times. The chain combines TRBV18 with TRBJ2-2, with D maybe TRBD1 (6 bases). The CDR3 spans 15 residues. V was clipped by 4 bases and J by 0 bases, with 9 bases between them. CDR1 and CDR2 (germline): KGHSH, LQKENI. The CDR3 DNA reads as TGTGCCAGCTCACGACAGGTGCCGAACACCGGGGAGCTGTTTTTT. It translates to CASSRQVPNTGELFF.

This clonotype was seen ten or more times. The CDR3 bases are TGTGCCAGCATGGGGGGAGGTGGGGCCTACGAGCAGTACTTC. Translation gives CASMGGGGAYEQYF. This sequence joins TRBV12-3 or TRBV12-4 and TRBJ2-7; possible D gene TRBD2, 6 bases. The CDR3 length is 14 residues. The germline V and J ends were trimmed by 7 bases and 2 bases, with 15 bases remaining between them.

The J gene is TRBJ1-5, the V gene TRBV5-6; no clear D gene. V was clipped by 4 bases and J by 9 bases, with 11 bases between them. The CDR3 is made up of 12 amino acids. Germline V gives CDR1 SGHDT, CDR2 YYEEEE. The CDR3, as DNA: TGTGCCAGCAGCCAATCGGGGAGGCCCCAGCATTTT. Its protein is CASSQSGRPQHF.

The table lists this clonotype with a few counts. CDR3 in DNA: TGCGCCAGCATGAGGACAGGGGCCAGCTCTGGGGCCAACGTCCTGACTTTC. Translation: CASMRTGASSGANVLTF. The chain couples TRBV10-2 to TRBJ2-6; the match to TRBD1 covers 9 bases. Looked up from germline, CDR1 is WSHSY and CDR2 is SAAADI. Germline trimming cut 7 bases from V and 0 bases from J; bases unmatched to any gene: 7. The CDR3 is 17 amino acids.

The V and J genes are TRBV24-1 and TRBJ2-5; 10 bases are a match to TRBD2. CDR1 is KGHDR and CDR2 is SFDVKD in the germline V gene. Germline trimming cut 7 bases from V and 1 base from J; bases unmatched to any gene: 2. The CDR3 totals 14 residues. CDR3 DNA: TGTGCCACCAGCGGGACTAGCGTCCAAGAGACCCAGTACTTC. Amino acids: CATSGTSVQETQYF.